This is a list of T cell receptor beta chains from one sample in a study of beta chain features in type 1 diabetes. The table came from immunoSEQ multiplex PCR; TCRdb's copy has only in-frame clones and leaves some out. This sample has about 900,000 clones, with about a sixth found just once. Material: naive CD4+ T cells from blood. These receptors all stem from a woman aged 18-29 years in good health. Both conserved end residues are part of each CDR3. The D gene is left open where the match is weak. The listing skips clone size in some rows; elsewhere it reads once, few, many or a size class.

TRBV19	NA	NA	TRBJ2-1	TGTGCCAGTAGTTTTGGCACCTCCAATGAGCAGTTCTTC	CASSFGTSNEQFF
TRBV5-1	NA	TRBD2	TRBJ2-1	TGCGCCAGCAGCTTGCTCAGGGAGAGTCTAGCGGGAAAAAATGAGCAGTTCTTC	CASSLLRESLAGKNEQFF
TRBV2	NA	NA	TRBJ2-2	TGTGCCAGCAGTGAACTGGTTTCCGGGGAGCTGTTTTTT	CASSELVSGELFF
TRBV28	NA	NA	TRBJ2-5	TGTGCCAGCGTAAAACTCGGGGGCCGTGAGACCCAGTACTTC	CASVKLGGRETQYF
TRBV11-1	NA	NA	TRBJ2-7	TGTGCCAGCAGCTCCAGACGAGACTCCTACGAGCAGTACTTC	CASSSRRDSYEQYF
TRBV19	NA	TRBD1	TRBJ2-7	TGTGCCAGTAGTACCGGGACAGTTCCATACGAGCAGTACTTC	CASSTGTVPYEQYF
TRBV19	NA	NA	TRBJ2-2	TGTGCCAGTAGTATGACGGCGACAGCCGGGGAGCTGTTTTTT	CASSMTATAGELFF
TRBV28	NA	TRBD1	TRBJ1-4	TGTGCCAGCAGCTTCCTCCGGGGACAGGGGCTTTCAACTAATGAAAAACTGTTTTTT	CASSFLRGQGLSTNEKLFF
TRBV6-6	NA	NA	TRBJ1-5	TGTGCCATCAGTGAGGTCGGTCAGCCCCAGCATTTT	CAISEVGQPQHF
TRBV6-6	few	NA	TRBJ1-1	TGTGCCAGCAGTTACAGGCAGGGCGAAGCTTTCTTT	CASSYRQGEAFF
TRBV15	NA	TRBD2	TRBJ2-2	TGTGCCACCAGCAGAGGAGCGGGAGGGCTGAACGGGGAGCTGTTTTTT	CATSRGAGGLNGELFF
TRBV7-2	NA	TRBD1	TRBJ2-5	TGTGCCAGCAGCCCCGGGACAGGGGATTTTGAGACCCAGTACTTC	CASSPGTGDFETQYF
TRBV6-4	few	NA	TRBJ2-6	TGTGCCAGCAGCCCGGGGAGCTCTGGGGCCAACGTCCTGACTTTC	CASSPGSSGANVLTF
TRBV18	few	NA	TRBJ1-1	TGTGCCAGCTCGGAGGGAATGAACACTGAAGCTTTCTTT	CASSEGMNTEAFF
TRBV27	NA	NA	TRBJ2-2	TGTGCCAGCAGTTTATTGGGACATCATGACGCCGGGGAGCTGTTTTTT	CASSLLGHHDAGELFF
TRBV18	few	TRBD2	TRBJ2-7	TGTGCCAGCTCACCCAGGACTAGCGGGAATATCTACGAGCAGTACTTC	CASSPRTSGNIYEQYF
TRBV28	few	NA	TRBJ2-4	TGTGCCAGCAGTTTATTTGGCGCAGCCAAAAACATTCAGTACTTC	CASSLFGAAKNIQYF
TRBV27	few	TRBD2	TRBJ2-1	TGTGCCAGCAGTTTTGTCGGACTAGCGGCAAACAATGAGCAGTTCTTC	CASSFVGLAANNEQFF
TRBV14	NA	NA	TRBJ2-1	TGTGCCAGCAGCCAGATCGCAGGATGGGGCGATGGATACAATGAGCAGTTCTTC	CASSQIAGWGDGYNEQFF
TRBV7-3	NA	NA	TRBJ2-1	TGTGCCAGCAGCTTAAACCCCGCGGGGGCACAATATGAGCAGTTCTTC	CASSLNPAGAQYEQFF
TRBV10-3	few	NA	TRBJ2-7	TGTGCCATCAGCGACAGTTACTACGAGCAGTACTTC	CAISDSYYEQYF
TRBV28	NA	TRBD2	TRBJ2-7	TGTGCCAGCAGTTTATGGGCGGGAGGGCCCTACGAGCAGTACTTC	CASSLWAGGPYEQYF
TRBV5-1	NA	TRBD1	TRBJ2-5	TGCGCCAGCAGAAAGGCAGGGGGAGAGACCCAGTACTTC	CASRKAGGETQYF
TRBV5-4	NA	TRBD1	TRBJ2-2	TGTGCCAGCAGCTTGCCCGGGACAGCGAACACCGGGGAGCTGTTTTTT	CASSLPGTANTGELFF
TRBV11-2	few	NA	TRBJ2-5	TGTGCCAGCAGCTTTGGGTTGGAGACCCAGTACTTC	CASSFGLETQYF
TRBV7-9	few	NA	TRBJ2-2	TGTGCCAGCAGCTTTTCGGCCGCGAACACCGGGGAGCTGTTTTTT	CASSFSAANTGELFF
TRBV7-8	NA	NA	TRBJ1-2	TGTGCCAGCAGAGCAGAAGCACGTGTAACCCGCTATGGCTACACCTTC	CASRAEARVTRYGYTF
TRBV10-3	few	NA	TRBJ2-1	TGTGCCATCAGTGAGCCAGTAGGGCTAGTCTGGGGTGAGCAGTTCTTC	CAISEPVGLVWGEQFF
TRBV7-9	few	NA	TRBJ1-4	TGTGCCAGCAGCTTAGTTAATGAAAAACTGTTTTTT	CASSLVNEKLFF
TRBV10-3	NA	NA	TRBJ1-2	TGTGCCAGCAGTGAAGCCGAACTCTGGGGCTACACCTTC	CASSEAELWGYTF
TRBV6-5	NA	TRBD1	TRBJ1-2	TGTGCCAGCAGTTACTCCCGGGACAGGAGAACCTATGGCTACACCTTC	CASSYSRDRRTYGYTF
TRBV11-2	few	TRBD1	TRBJ2-7	TGTGCCAGCAGCTCCCGGACAGGGAGGATTTTCGAGCAGTACTTC	CASSSRTGRIFEQYF
TRBV7-3	few	NA	TRBJ1-4	TGTGCCAGCAGTCAGCTCGGGACGACGAGCGGTGAAAAACTGTTTTTT	CASSQLGTTSGEKLFF
TRBV7-9	few	TRBD1	TRBJ2-1	TGTGCCAGCAGCCCACACAGGGGTAGGGACAATGAGCAGTTCTTC	CASSPHRGRDNEQFF
TRBV7-2	few	TRBD2	TRBJ2-1	TGTGCCGTGCCCAGGCGGGGGTCCTACAATGAGCAGTTCTTC	CAVPRRGSYNEQFF
TRBV15	NA	NA	TRBJ1-1	TGTGCCACCAGCAGTTCTATACTACACGGGATATACACTGAAGCTTTCTTT	CATSSSILHGIYTEAFF
TRBV9	few	TRBD2	TRBJ2-1	TGTGCCAGCAGCTTACCTAGCGGGAAGTTCTCCTACAATGAGCAGTTCTTC	CASSLPSGKFSYNEQFF
TRBV18	few	NA	TRBJ1-2	TGTGCCAGCTCTCCCTTACAGGTTGACTATGGCTACACCTTC	CASSPLQVDYGYTF
TRBV18	few	NA	TRBJ2-7	TGTGCCAGCTCACCACCGTCGGAGACTTACGAGCAGTACTTC	CASSPPSETYEQYF
TRBV7-2	NA	TRBD1	TRBJ1-4	TGTGCCAGCAGCTTGGGGACAGCGGCCATGCGTCTGTTTTTT	CASSLGTAAMRLFF
TRBV7-2	few	TRBD2	TRBJ2-7	TGTGCCAGCAGCTTAAGCGGGGCCTCCTACGAGCAGTACTTC	CASSLSGASYEQYF
TRBV11-3	NA	TRBD2	TRBJ2-1	TGTGCCAGCAGCCTTCTAGCGGGATCCTACAATGAGCAGTTCTTC	CASSLLAGSYNEQFF
TRBV29-1	NA	TRBD1	TRBJ1-1	TGCAGCGTTGGGGTGACAGGGCGATCCACTGAAGCTTTCTTT	CSVGVTGRSTEAFF
TRBV29-1	NA	TRBD1	TRBJ2-3	TGCAGCGTGAGACAGGGAACCCTCACAGATACGCAGTATTTT	CSVRQGTLTDTQYF
TRBV11-2	few	NA	TRBJ2-5	TGTGCCAGCAGCTCACGGGACCAAGAGACCCAGTACTTC	CASSSRDQETQYF
TRBV4-3	NA	TRBD2	TRBJ2-2	TGCGCCAGCAGCCCGTTAGCGGGAGCAGGTGGCACCGGGGAGCTGTTTTTT	CASSPLAGAGGTGELFF
TRBV9	few	NA	TRBJ2-6	TGTGCCAGCAGCGTAGGGGGAACCGGGGCCAACGTCCTGACTTTC	CASSVGGTGANVLTF
TRBV19	few	TRBD1	TRBJ1-1	TGTGCCAGTACCCTGGGGACAGGGGGCACCTTGAACACTGAAGCTTTCTTT	CASTLGTGGTLNTEAFF
TRBV29-1	few	TRBD1	TRBJ2-5	TGCAGCGCCCTGAGCGGCAGGGGGCTTGAGACCCAGTACTTC	CSALSGRGLETQYF
TRBV2	few	NA	TRBJ2-5	TGTGCCAGCAGTGAAGACCGAGAGACCCAGTACTTC	CASSEDRETQYF
TRBV7-2	few	TRBD1	TRBJ2-7	TGTGCCAGCAGCTTGGAGGCCGGGACAGGAGCGTTCGAGCAGTACTTC	CASSLEAGTGAFEQYF
TRBV18	NA	NA	TRBJ2-5	TGTGCCAGCTCCAGGTTAGGGGCGCCTCAAGAGACCCAGTACTTC	CASSRLGAPQETQYF
TRBV6-6	few	TRBD1	TRBJ2-7	TGTGCCAGCAGGCCGGGACAGGGGAGCTACGAGCAGTACTTC	CASRPGQGSYEQYF
TRBV9	NA	NA	TRBJ1-4	TGTGCCAGCAGCCCAACAGGGTATTCAACTAATGAAAAACTGTTTTTT	CASSPTGYSTNEKLFF
TRBV11-2	NA	TRBD1	TRBJ2-5	TGTGCCAGTAACGAACTACAGGGGCGAGAGACCCAGTACTTC	CASNELQGRETQYF
TRBV28	few	TRBD1	TRBJ1-2	TGTGCCAGCACTATCTCAGGGGGTGGCGACTATGGCTACACCTTC	CASTISGGGDYGYTF
TRBV9	NA	TRBD2	TRBJ2-1	TGTGCCAGCAGCGTGGTGGGGACTAGCCGCTACAATGAGCAGTTCTTC	CASSVVGTSRYNEQFF